Presented here are 30 T cell receptor gamma chains from one specimen sequenced in a study of Vδ1+ human thymocytes. Study-level points and caveats: Thymic TRG and TRD repertoires appeared highly polyclonal, with Gaussian CDR3 length distributions.

No antigen has been identified for these receptors. Extracted RNA was reverse transcribed into cDNA. Pooled V-gene forward primers with one constant-region reverse primer generated the CDR3 amplicons by multiplex PCR. TCRdb applied CATT to the multiplex PCR reads for clone calling. The sample lists 36,000 or so gamma-chain clones, 20% to 25% seen once, with around 1.9% in the top ten. What was sequenced was Vdelta1+ gamma-delta thymocytes from the thymus. Subset reported: FACS-sorted CD3+ TCRalphabeta- TCRVdelta1+ TCRVdelta2- thymocytes. These receptors were obtained from a girl under three years old who had congenital heart surgery.

This chain connects TRGV2 to TRGJ1 or TRGJ2. V lost 2 bases to trimming and J lost 12 bases; unmatched junction nucleotides: 13. This CDR3 is built from 13 residues. Germline CDR1 reads EGSNGY; CDR2 reads YDSYNSKV. CDR3 nucleotide sequence: TGTGCCACCTGGGACGCCCCGAGAAAGTCGAAACTCTTT. It is translated as CATWDAPRKSKLF.

The J gene is TRGJ1 or TRGJ2, the V gene TRGV9. This CDR3 region has 13 residues. V was clipped by 2 bases and J by 8 bases; unmatched bases: 9. Germline-derived CDR1 and CDR2 are GITISATS and ISYDGTV (reference sequence). The CDR3 bases are TGTGCCTTGTGGGAGGACCCTAGGAATAAGAAACTCTTT. Translating it yields CALWEDPRNKKLF.

This chain connects TRGV2 to TRGJ1 or TRGJ2. Germline V gene lookup returns CDR1 EGSNGY and CDR2 YDSYNSKV. The trim removed 0 bases at V and 4 bases at J, leaving 12 bases unmatched. The CDR3 loop spans 16 amino acids. CDR3 coding DNA: TGTGCCACCTGGGACGGGCTCCCTTCCCTCTATTATAAGAAACTCTTT. Amino acid sequence: CATWDGLPSLYYKKLF.

This clone turned up a few times. The V gene is TRGV4, the J gene TRGJ1 or TRGJ2. V lost 0 bases, J lost 10 bases, and 6 bases stayed unmatched. CDR1 and CDR2 (germline): EGSTGY, YDSYTSSV. This CDR3 region has 12 residues. CDR3 protein: CATWDGACKKLF. CDR3 DNA sequence: TGTGCCACCTGGGATGGGGCTTGCAAGAAACTCTTT.

The chain joins TRGV8 to TRGJ1 or TRGJ2. The CDR3 extends over 13 amino acids. V dropped 5 bases and J dropped 0; count of bases not matched to a gene: 4. Germline CDR1 reads VENAVY; CDR2 reads YDSYNSRV. CDR3 coding DNA: TGTGCCACCTGGGTCACGAATTATTATAAGAAACTCTTT. Translating it yields CATWVTNYYKKLF.

This clone was found a few times. V and J are TRGV8 and TRGJ1 or TRGJ2. This CDR3 spans 13 amino acids. In germline, CDR1 is VENAVY, CDR2 YDSYNSRV. The ends lost 5 bases at V and 6 bases at J; junction bases unmatched: 10. The CDR3 region has the DNA TGTGCCACCTGGGCCCTAGCGGCTTATAAGAAACTCTTT. This encodes CATWALAAYKKLF.

This chain uses TRGV5 with TRGJ1 or TRGJ2. This CDR3 has 19 residues. Trimming took 0 bases from V and 5 from J; bases not matched to a gene: 22. The germline gives CDR1 VINAFY, CDR2 YDVSNSKD. CDR3 sequence: CATWDRPGGRAKHHYKKLF. CDR3 DNA sequence: TGTGCCACCTGGGACAGGCCGGGCGGACGAGCCAAACACCATTATAAGAAACTCTTT.

The sample holds a few counts of this clone. The chain carries TRGV9 and TRGJ1 or TRGJ2. Trimming removed 0 bases from V and 5 bases from J; junction bases left unmatched: 7. Germline V gene lookup returns CDR1 GITISATS and CDR2 ISYDGTV (reference sequence). The CDR3 consists of 14 residues. The CDR3 protein is CALWEVRQDYKKLF. The CDR3 region has the DNA TGTGCCTTGTGGGAGGTGCGGCAGGATTATAAGAAACTCTTT.

A note on this clone: An end of the junction differs from the germline gene, which may be a read error. This sequence joins TRGV3 and TRGJ1 or TRGJ2. Germline CDR1 reads VTNTFY; CDR2 reads YDVSTARD (reference sequence). The CDR3 is made up of 13 amino acids. The CDR3 is CAAWDSLYYKKLF. The CDR3 DNA is TGTGCCGCCTGGGACAGCCTTTATTATAAGAAACTCTTT.

This clone was seen a few times. V gene TRGV3 combines with J gene TRGJ1 or TRGJ2. CDR1 VTNTFY and CDR2 YDVSTARD come from the germline V gene (reference sequence). J was trimmed by 12 bases and V by 0 bases; bases with no gene match: 17. The CDR3 spans 15 residues. The CDR3 spells CATWDRLSSARGKLF. CDR3 nucleotide sequence: TGTGCCACCTGGGACAGGCTATCATCTGCGCGGGGGAAACTCTTT.

As concerns this clone: A single base separates this from a much larger clone, so it may be a read error. The rearrangement links TRGV3 to TRGJ1 or TRGJ2. The CDR3 runs to 14 residues. Germline values: CDR1 VTNTFY, CDR2 YDVSTARD (reference sequence). V dropped 5 bases and J dropped 0; count of bases not matched to a gene: 7. CDR3 DNA: TGTGCCACCTGGGCCGGATCGAATTATTATAAGAAACTCTTT. Its translation: CATWAGSNYYKKLF.

On this clone itself: A read error may account for a junction end that differs from germline. The chain employs TRGV2 and TRGJ1 or TRGJ2. The CDR3 spans 13 residues. Germline loops: CDR1 EGSNGY, CDR2 YDSYNSKV. Here the CDR3 reads CATWNGIGYKKLF. As DNA, the CDR3 is TGTGCCACCTGGAACGGGATCGGTTATAAGAAACTCTTT.

This clone was seen more than once but under ten times. Other nucleotide sequences from this sample produce the same CDR3. This chain uses TRGV9 with TRGJ1 or TRGJ2. CDR1 is GITISATS and CDR2 is ISYDGTV in the germline V gene (reference sequence). V lost 0 bases and J lost 12; bases outside the gene matches: 5. The CDR3 runs to 11 residues. The CDR3: CALWEVLWKLF. CDR3 nucleotide sequence: TGTGCCTTGTGGGAGGTGCTGTGGAAACTCTTT.

This clone was seen only a few times. Other DNA sequences within the sample encode an identical CDR3. The chain is built from TRGV2 and TRGJ1 or TRGJ2. The J segment lost 5 bases and the V segment lost 4 bases, leaving 8 bases of the junction unmatched. There are 13 residues in the CDR3. The germline gives CDR1 EGSNGY, CDR2 YDSYNSKV. DNA for the CDR3: TGTGCCACCTGGGATGGGCACAATTATAAGAAACTCTTT. It encodes CATWDGHNYKKLF.

V usage is TRGV9 and J usage is TRGJ1 or TRGJ2. J gave up 0 bases and V 2 bases, and 4 bases lay outside the gene matches. This CDR3 region has 14 residues. Germline V lookup: CDR1 GITISATS, CDR2 ISYDGTV (reference sequence). The CDR3 sequence: CALWEEENYYKKLF. The CDR3 DNA reads as TGTGCCTTGTGGGAGGAAGAGAATTATTATAAGAAACTCTTT.

Points on this clone: One base away lies a much larger clone, so this may be a sequencing read error. This same CDR3 is encoded by further DNA sequences in the sample. V gene TRGV3 combines with J gene TRGJ1 or TRGJ2. This CDR3 has 14 amino acids. The V gene end was trimmed by 0 bases and the J gene end by 4 bases; junction bases not matched to a gene: 6. Germline CDR1 and CDR2: VTNTFY and YDVSTARD (reference sequence). The CDR3: CATWDRPKYYKKLF. The CDR3 DNA reads as TGTGCCACCTGGGACAGGCCGAAGTATTATAAGAAACTCTTT.

Notes on this clone: Since a much larger clone is just one base distant, this may be a read error. Distinct nucleotide sequences in the sample also encode this CDR3. V is TRGV2 and J is TRGJP2. The CDR3 runs 14 residues. CDR1 is EGSNGY, CDR2 YDSYNSKV, per germline. CDR3 residues: CATWDGPGDWIKTF. CDR3 DNA: TGTGCCACCTGGGACGGGCCGGGTGATTGGATCAAGACGTTC.

A remark on this clone: Being one base from a much bigger clone, this may be a read error. The same CDR3 also results from other DNA sequences found in this sample. V usage is TRGV9 and J usage is TRGJ1 or TRGJ2. The CDR3 runs to 12 residues. Germline V gene data show CDR1 as GITISATS and CDR2 as ISYDGTV (reference sequence). CDR3 in amino acids: CALWEVPYKKLF. The CDR3 DNA is TGTGCCCTGTGGGAGGTGCCTTATAAGAAACTCTTT.

Concerning this clone: The same CDR3 arises from other DNA sequences in this sample as well. The chain joins TRGV9 to TRGJP2. The ends lost 0 bases at V and 4 bases at J; junction bases unmatched: 5. The CDR3 length is 15 residues. Per the germline V gene, CDR1 is GITISATS and CDR2 is ISYDGTV (reference sequence). DNA of the CDR3: TGTGCCTTGTGGGAGGTGCGGGTTAGTGATTGGATCAAGACGTTT. This encodes CALWEVRVSDWIKTF.

There are a few counts of this clone. One end of the junction varies from germline; a read error may be responsible. This chain uses TRGV9 with TRGJ1 or TRGJ2. The CDR3 extends over 14 amino acids. CDR1 is GITISATS, CDR2 ISYDGTV, per germline (reference sequence). The CDR3 nucleotides are TGTACCTTGTGGGAGGTGCCCAATTATTATAAGAAACTCTTT. This encodes CTLWEVPNYYKKLF.

This clone was detected a few times. V is TRGV5 and J is TRGJ1 or TRGJ2. Losses at the gene ends were 9 bases for V and 3 bases for J; bases not matched to a gene: 8. Germline V CDR1 and CDR2: VINAFY, YDVSNSKD. CDR3 length: 12 residues. The DNA for the CDR3 is TGTGCCACCCCCATATCTTATTATAAGAAACTCTTT. Translation: CATPISYYKKLF.

This clone was found a few times. The sample contains more than one DNA sequence encoding this CDR3. This chain uses TRGV4 with TRGJ1 or TRGJ2. The CDR3 totals 11 residues. Germline V lookup: CDR1 EGSTGY, CDR2 YDSYTSSV. Trimming removed 5 bases from V and 8 bases from J; junction bases left unmatched: 6. CDR3 in amino acids: CATWAPNKKLF. The CDR3 DNA sequence: TGTGCCACCTGGGCCCCCAATAAGAAACTCTTT.

In its sample, this clone was seen a few times. The rearrangement uses TRGV8 and TRGJ1 or TRGJ2. Germline CDR1 is VENAVY and CDR2 is YDSYNSRV. This CDR3 spans 11 amino acids. The junction had 4 bases not matched to a gene; V was cut back by 2 bases and J by 9 bases. CDR3 protein: CATWDTSKKLF. DNA of the CDR3: TGTGCCACCTGGGATACTAGTAAGAAACTCTTT.

The gene calls are TRGV3 and TRGJ1 or TRGJ2. Trimming at V came to 0 bases and at J to 7 bases, leaving 12 bases not matched to a gene. Looked up from germline, CDR1 is VTNTFY and CDR2 is YDVSTARD (reference sequence). The CDR3 contains 15 residues. CDR3 protein: CATWDRPPSDYKKLF. As DNA, the CDR3 is TGTGCCACCTGGGACAGGCCACCATCGGACTATAAGAAACTCTTT.

There are a few counts of this clone. The sample has other DNA sequences that encode this CDR3 too. The chain employs TRGV2 and TRGJ1 or TRGJ2. V was clipped by 0 bases and J by 4 bases; unmatched bases: 6. The CDR3 loop spans 14 amino acids. Looked up from germline, CDR1 is EGSNGY and CDR2 is YDSYNSKV. This CDR3 reads CATWDGGGYYKKLF. For the CDR3, the DNA is TGTGCCACCTGGGACGGGGGAGGATATTATAAGAAACTCTTT.

This clone rates as medium-sized (0.01 to 0.1%). Other nucleotide sequences in the sample specify the same CDR3. V is TRGV9 and J is TRGJ1 or TRGJ2. This CDR3 region has 12 residues. Unmatched junction bases numbered 1, after V lost 1 base and J lost 4 bases. CDR1 GITISATS and CDR2 ISYDGTV come from the germline V gene (reference sequence). The DNA of the CDR3 is TGTGCCTTGTGGGAGGTCTATTATAAGAAACTCTTT. Amino acids: CALWEVYYKKLF.

This rearrangement joins TRGV3 to TRGJ1 or TRGJ2. The V and J ends lost 0 bases and 11 bases, in that order; junction bases with no gene match: 13. This CDR3 is built from 14 residues. Germline lookup yields CDR1 VTNTFY and CDR2 YDVSTARD (reference sequence). The CDR3 DNA follows: TGTGCCACCTGGGACAGGCGGCCTCTTGGGGAGAAACTCTTT. Its protein is CATWDRRPLGEKLF.

This clone was observed a handful of times. This specimen includes other DNA sequences encoding the same CDR3. The gene calls are TRGV9 and TRGJ1 or TRGJ2. The V gene's germline CDR1 is GITISATS and CDR2 ISYDGTV (reference sequence). The V segment lost 0 bases and the J segment 3 bases; nucleotides outside the gene matches: 8. This CDR3 comprises 15 residues. The CDR3, as DNA: TGTGCCTTGTGGGAGGTGCAATCACTTTATTATAAGAAACTCTTT. Translating it yields CALWEVQSLYYKKLF.

This clone was picked up a small number of times. The junction departs from germline at one end; a sequencing error may be responsible. The J gene is TRGJ1 or TRGJ2, the V gene TRGV5. In germline, CDR1 is VINAFY, CDR2 YDVSNSKD. The CDR3 contains 11 residues. The CDR3 sequence is CAIWVYYKKLF. CDR3 sequence (DNA): TGTGCCATCTGGGTGTATTATAAGAAACTCTTT.

V and J are TRGV3 and TRGJP2. CDR3 length equals 17 residues. In germline, CDR1 is VTNTFY, CDR2 YDVSTARD (reference sequence). J was trimmed by 0 bases and V by 1 base; bases with no gene match: 8. The CDR3 reads CATWDSPGYSSDWIKTF. In DNA, the CDR3 is TGTGCCACCTGGGACAGCCCGGGGTATAGTAGTGATTGGATCAAGACGTTT.